This T cell receptor beta chain was identified in a study of T cells after yellow fever vaccination. Study at large: Fractions of limited cellularity were prepared by means of SMART-Seq v4 Ultra Low Input. Study-level findings and limits: Although the secondary response was weaker, it peaked faster, at day 5 versus 15. The presence of abundant clonotypes contaminating from the bulk population was possible in FACS-sorted repertoires. Clonotypes found in both CD4 and CD8 compartments made up a small share.

Regarding this clonotype: Its antigen is undetermined.

The CDR3 is 15 amino acids. Trimming took 0 bases from V and 5 from J; bases not matched to a gene: 3. Germline-derived CDR1 and CDR2 are KGHSH and LQKENI. TCRdb passed the 5' RACE reads through MiXCR, listing each CDR3 protein once. The sample shows some 500,000 distinct CDR3 sequences, less than 15% of them seen only once. The sequence was obtained from a man younger than 45 who received the YFV17D yellow fever vaccine. The chain combines TRBV18 with TRBJ1-2, with 10 bases lining up with TRBD1. The source material was PBMCs, sampled on the day of the yellow fever booster vaccination. Here the CDR3 DNA reads TGTGCCAGCTCACCACCGGGACAGGGGTGGTATGGCTACACCTTC. Protein: CASSPPGQGWYGYTF.